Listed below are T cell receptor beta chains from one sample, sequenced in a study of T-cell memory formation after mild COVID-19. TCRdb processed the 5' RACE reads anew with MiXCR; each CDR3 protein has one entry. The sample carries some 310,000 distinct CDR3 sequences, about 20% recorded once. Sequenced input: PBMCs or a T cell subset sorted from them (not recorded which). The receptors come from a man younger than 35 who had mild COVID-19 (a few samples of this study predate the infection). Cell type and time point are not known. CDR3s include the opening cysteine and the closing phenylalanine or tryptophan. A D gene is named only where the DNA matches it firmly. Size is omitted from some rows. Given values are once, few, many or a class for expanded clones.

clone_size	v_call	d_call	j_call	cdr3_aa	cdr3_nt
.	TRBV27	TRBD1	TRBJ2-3	CASSLRGQGMGVGADTQYF	TGTGCCAGCAGTCTGAGGGGACAGGGGATGGGTGTCGGTGCGGATACGCAGTATTTT
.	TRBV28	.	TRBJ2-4	CASSPDFPFKNIQYF	TGTGCCAGCAGTCCCGACTTTCCCTTCAAAAACATTCAGTACTTC
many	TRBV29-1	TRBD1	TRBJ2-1	CSAEGTGETNEQFF	TGCAGCGCCGAGGGGACAGGGGAGACTAATGAGCAGTTCTTC
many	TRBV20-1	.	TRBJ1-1	CSASRDRTTEAFF	TGCAGTGCTAGCCGCGACAGGACCACTGAAGCTTTCTTT
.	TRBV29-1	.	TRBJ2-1	CSGQGGTKAFNEQFF	TGCAGCGGCCAGGGGGGGACGAAGGCATTCAATGAGCAGTTCTTC
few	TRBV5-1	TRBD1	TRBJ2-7	CASSLGGGQTYEQYF	TGCGCCAGCAGCTTGGGAGGGGGACAGACCTACGAGCAGTACTTC
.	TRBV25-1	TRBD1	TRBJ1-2	CASSYGGGEGYTF	TGTGCCAGCAGCTACGGAGGGGGCGAGGGCTACACCTTC
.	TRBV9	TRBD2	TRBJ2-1	CASRSSGEYNEQFF	TGTGCCAGCAGGTCTAGCGGGGAGTACAATGAGCAGTTCTTC
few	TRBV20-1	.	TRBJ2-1	CSAARRGPVNEQFF	TGCAGTGCTGCTCGCCGGGGTCCAGTGAATGAGCAGTTCTTC
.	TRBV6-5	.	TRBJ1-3	CASIGYSSGNTIYF	TGTGCCAGCATAGGTTATTCCTCTGGAAACACCATATATTTT
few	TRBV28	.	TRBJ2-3	CASSSIRAPDTQYF	TGTGCCAGCAGTTCCATAAGGGCCCCAGATACGCAGTATTTT
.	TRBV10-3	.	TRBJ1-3	CAISAQVSGNTIYF	TGTGCCATCAGTGCCCAGGTCTCTGGAAACACCATATATTTT
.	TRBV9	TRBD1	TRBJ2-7	CASSKTTGNREQYF	TGTGCCAGCAGCAAGACGACAGGGAACCGCGAGCAGTACTTC
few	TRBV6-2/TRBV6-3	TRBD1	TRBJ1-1	CASSTLRGQGENTEAFF	TGTGCCAGCAGTACCCTCCGCGGACAGGGTGAGAACACTGAAGCTTTCTTT
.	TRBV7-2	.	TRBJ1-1	CASSRQGRTEAFF	TGTGCCAGCAGCCGGCAGGGACGAACTGAAGCTTTCTTT
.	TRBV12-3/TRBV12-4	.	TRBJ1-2	CASSFKGRPRWGYTF	TGTGCCAGCAGTTTTAAAGGGCGACCACGATGGGGCTACACCTTC
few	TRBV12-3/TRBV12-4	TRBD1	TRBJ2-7	CASRTGTGEEQYF	TGTGCCAGCAGGACCGGGACAGGGGAGGAGCAGTACTTC
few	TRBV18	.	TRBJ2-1	CASSPFSDNEQFF	TGTGCCAGCTCACCTTTCAGTGATAATGAGCAGTTCTTC
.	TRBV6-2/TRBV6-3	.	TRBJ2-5	CASTPGLAAGLQETQYF	TGTGCCAGCACCCCCGGACTGGCGGCTGGACTGCAAGAGACCCAGTACTTC
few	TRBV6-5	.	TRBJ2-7	CASSYVSANSYEQYF	TGTGCCAGCAGTTACGTTAGCGCGAACTCCTACGAGCAGTACTTC
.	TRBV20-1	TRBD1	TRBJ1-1	CSARKPGGFALGTEAFF	TGCAGTGCCAGAAAGCCAGGGGGCTTCGCGTTAGGCACTGAAGCTTTCTTT
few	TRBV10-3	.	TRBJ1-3	CAISESARTPGNTIYF	TGTGCCATCAGTGAGTCCGCGCGGACACCTGGAAACACCATATATTTT
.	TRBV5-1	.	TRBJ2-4	CASSQLSRGKNIQYF	TGCGCCAGCAGCCAGCTGTCCCGTGGCAAAAACATTCAGTACTTC
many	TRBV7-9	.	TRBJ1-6	CASSLAGIPLHF	TGTGCCAGCAGCTTAGCGGGTATTCCCCTCCACTTT
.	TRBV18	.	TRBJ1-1	CASSPRQSNTEAFF	TGTGCCAGCTCACCGCGGCAGTCGAACACTGAAGCTTTCTTT
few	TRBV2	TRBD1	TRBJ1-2	CASSAKYGGQGATYGYTF	TGTGCCAGCAGTGCCAAATACGGGGGACAGGGGGCCACCTATGGCTACACCTTC
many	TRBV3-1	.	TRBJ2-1	CASSLPSSYNEQFF	TGTGCCAGCAGCCTTCCCAGCTCCTACAATGAGCAGTTCTTC
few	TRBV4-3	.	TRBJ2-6	CASSHTTGSGANVLTF	TGCGCCAGCAGCCATACTACAGGCTCTGGGGCCAACGTCCTGACTTTC
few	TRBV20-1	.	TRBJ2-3	CSASDPSSTDTQYF	TGCAGTGCTAGCGATCCGTCGTCGACAGATACGCAGTATTTT